A single sample gave rise to the 6 T cell receptor beta chains below, sequenced in a study of T cell changes during pregnancy in multiple sclerosis. The table came from immunoSEQ multiplex PCR; TCRdb's copy has only in-frame clones and leaves some out. The sample carries about 70,000 clones, about 95% recorded once. The material sequenced was peripheral blood, taken in the third trimester of pregnancy. These receptors all come from a female donor with multiple sclerosis, enrolled in a pregnancy study.

CDR3 sequence reads: CASSLPLAGRDTQYF. CDR3 bases: TGTGCCAGCAGTTTGCCCCTAGCGGGGAGGGATACGCAGTATTTT. The J gene is TRBJ2-3, the V gene TRBV7-3; TRBD2 matches 9 bases. CDR3 length: 15 residues. The V segment lost 6 bases and the J segment 6 bases; nucleotides outside the gene matches: 10. From germline, CDR1 is SGHTA and CDR2 FQGTGA.

The chain carries TRBV9 and TRBJ2-6, with D possibly being TRBD2 (6 bases). Trimming removed 0 bases at V and 2 bases at J, with 9 bases between. The CDR3 is made up of 16 amino acids. Germline lookup yields CDR1 SGDLS and CDR2 YYNGEE. The CDR3 here is CASSVVGGAGANVLTF. DNA of the CDR3: TGTGCCAGCAGCGTAGTCGGAGGGGCTGGGGCCAACGTCCTGACTTTC.

V usage is TRBV4-3 and J usage is TRBJ1-3; no definite D call. The germline V gene encodes CDR1 LGHNA and CDR2 YSLEER. The CDR3 is 16 residues long. V was trimmed by 0 bases and J by 0 bases, leaving 9 bases between them. CDR3 nucleotide sequence: TGCGCCAGCAGCCAAGACCGGGTCTTCTCTGGAAACACCATATATTTT. Its protein product is CASSQDRVFSGNTIYF.

The J gene is TRBJ1-1, the V gene TRBV6-1; 8 bases map to TRBD1. The germline gives CDR1 MNHNS, CDR2 SASEGT. This CDR3 comprises 14 residues. The V gene end was trimmed by 6 bases and the J gene end by 3 bases; junction bases not matched to a gene: 6. The CDR3 is CASREYRGDTEAFF. CDR3 nucleotides: TGTGCCAGCAGAGAGTACAGGGGGGACACTGAAGCTTTCTTT.

The chain couples TRBV9 to TRBJ1-3; 10 bases align to TRBD1. The CDR3 length is 16 residues. The germline V gene has CDR1 SGDLS and CDR2 YYNGEE. Trimming at V came to 2 bases and at J to 4 bases, leaving 6 bases not matched to a gene. The CDR3 region is CASSVDRGAVGNTIYF. As DNA, the CDR3 is TGTGCCAGCAGCGTGGACAGGGGGGCAGTGGGAAACACCATATATTTT.

This clone was recorded a few times. This chain uses TRBV6-5 with TRBJ1-5, with TRBD1 as a possible D gene (5 bases). Trimming pared 2 bases from V and 9 bases from J, leaving 11 bases between. The CDR3 extends over 13 amino acids. Germline CDR1 MNHEY, CDR2 SVGAGI. The CDR3 region has the DNA TGTGCCAGCAGTTACGCACCCGACAGGCCCCAGCATTTT. Encoded protein: CASSYAPDRPQHF.